This T cell receptor (beta chain) was identified during a study of blood T cell repertoires in COVID-19 (dated by TCRdb to about 2020). Study-wide context: The collaborator samples originated in the United States, Italy and Spain and spanned the acute and convalescent phases of COVID-19. Where available, HLA class I and class II types were taken from metadata supplied by the sample provider and were not determined by assay-based typing. Subjects who had been exposed to COVID-19, were actively infected with it, or had recovered from it provided the deeply sampled blood TCRbeta repertoires that made up the dataset. Samples were obtained from the ongoing ImmuneRACE study (first 160 participants) and from over 1,000 subjects provided by 6 global collaborators. A de-identified subject ID, COVID-19 status, age in years and sex were almost always included in the sample metadata. The repertoires were released in a freely available public database intended as a resource for research on the immune response to SARS-CoV-2. The prospective study material was composed of cDNA or gDNA derived from T cells, B-cell-depleted T cells, or PBMCs. Study-wide findings and limitations: How much clinical and demographic metadata was included differed by source and by participant, and the metadata was provided uncurated.

From V the trimming removes 5 bases and from J it removes 6 bases, while the gene matches leave 9 bases of the junction unaccounted for. The CDR3 goes from the cysteine to the phenylalanine over 15 residues. Just the 45-base CDR3 DNA is kept, in frame starting at base 1. CDR1 KGHSH and CDR2 LQKENI were looked up in the germline V gene. With respect to this clone: Its antigen is still unknown. No much larger clone is present one base from it, and per-base qualities are unavailable.

TCRbeta CDR3 regions were amplified from genomic DNA by means of the immunoSEQ Assay, a bias-controlled multiplex PCR. Regarding the original processing steps: The number of nucleated cells in each sample was estimated by amplification of reference gene primers within the assay. To quantify the absolute abundance of each unique TCRbeta CDR3 rearrangement, sequence reads were collapsed and filtered. For each sample, productive Simpson clonality was calculated as the square root of Simpson's diversity index across productive rearrangements. TCRdb re-hosts the immuneACCESS table, in-frame sequences only. Its copies lack some clones; in the studies checked, an unresolved V gene accounts for under half of them, and the cause for the rest is not known. The D gene and trimming were derived from the DNA, and the V and J assignments and clone size from that table. Here the sample has approximately 230,000 clones; approximately 88% occur a single time. 6% to 6.5% of the sample belongs to the ten largest clones.

In Seattle, one collaborating source enrolled patients while the infection was active and tracked those patients longitudinally over the course of disease. The collaborating institutions used their own protocols to collect whole blood in K2EDTA tubes. For TCRbeta analysis, collaborators shipped samples in one of three forms: frozen whole blood, isolated PBMCs, or DNA extracted from either of those sample types. This receptor chain uses TRBV18 and TRBJ1-2; 10 bases in the middle match TRBD1. The receptor's source is a woman aged 25 to 39 with COVID-19, enrolled during active disease. The sequenced sample was peripheral blood. CDR3 sequence: CASSTGQGQVNGYTF. The sequence in DNA is TGTGCCAGCTCAACGGGACAGGGGCAAGTTAATGGCTACACCTTC.